This TCR beta chain came from a study of blood T cell repertoires in COVID-19 (dated by TCRdb to the early 2020s). Regarding the complete study: The collaborator samples originated in the United States, Italy and Spain and spanned the acute and convalescent phases of COVID-19. Deeply sampled blood TCRbeta repertoires from subjects exposed to, actively infected with, or recovered from COVID-19 were included in the dataset. Where available, HLA class I and class II types were obtained from metadata supplied by the sample provider rather than from assay-based typing. Sample metadata almost always included a de-identified subject ID, COVID-19 status, age in years and sex. The repertoires were released in a freely available public database meant as a resource for research on the immune response to SARS-CoV-2. The material from the prospective study consisted of cDNA or gDNA derived from T cells, B-cell-depleted T cells, or PBMCs. Samples were obtained from the ongoing ImmuneRACE study (first 160 participants) and from some 1,200 subjects provided by 6 global collaborators.

In the case of this clone: The clone's antigen remains unknown. There are no base qualities to consult, and no much larger clone falls within one base.

TCRbeta CDR3 regions were amplified from genomic DNA using the immunoSEQ Assay, a bias-controlled multiplex PCR. In the authors' own workflow: Within the assay, amplification of reference gene primers was used to estimate how many nucleated cells each sample contained. Sequence reads were collapsed and filtered to measure the absolute abundance of every unique TCRbeta CDR3 rearrangement. For each sample, productive Simpson clonality was calculated as the square root of Simpson's diversity index across productive rearrangements. TCRdb took this table from immuneACCESS and kept in-frame rearrangements with V and J called. Such tables lack part of the clones; where checked against another copy, unresolved V genes explain under half of the gap, and the rest is unexplained. The V and J calls and the clone size are those of that table, but D and trimming were determined from the DNA. For this sample there are under 250,000 clones; 83% appear just once. Clones ranked in the top ten supply 4.5% to 5% of the sample.

Enrolling through a virtual design, the prospective study's participants ranged in age from roughly 18 to 95 years and lived across 24 United States geographic areas. To assign participants to cohorts, the prospective study relied on clinical history that participants themselves reported in a screening survey and a study questionnaire. A participant counted as exposed if, within 2 weeks of entering the study, that participant had been in contact with someone who had a PCR-confirmed or clinician-diagnosed COVID-19 case. Mobile phlebotomists in the prospective study collected whole blood, serum and a nasopharyngeal or oropharyngeal swab from every participant. Over a roughly 2-month period, participants in the prospective study had the option of providing additional blood draws and questionnaires. Before DNA extraction, prospective study blood samples were shipped either frozen or at room temperature.

The cysteine opens and the phenylalanine closes a CDR3 of 15 amino acids. Only the CDR3 DNA is retained, 45 bases long and in frame from the first base. CDR1 and CDR2, per the germline V gene, are SNHLY and FYNNEI. V and J are truncated by 3 bases and 0 bases respectively, leaving an intervening sequence of 9 bases. Overall results and qualifications from the work: How much clinical and demographic metadata was included differed by source and by participant, and the metadata was provided uncurated.

The V and J genes are TRBV2 and TRBJ1-3, with TRBD1 as a weak D call on 6 bases. The sequence derives from a woman between 50 and 59 years old who had been exposed to COVID-19. Sequenced sample: PBMCs or T cells enriched from blood (not recorded which). The nucleotide sequence is given as TGTGCCAGCAGTGAGCGACAGGCCTCTGGAAACACCATATATTTT. This sequence encodes CASSERQASGNTIYF.